This entry features one T cell receptor beta chain sequence. Its target is unknown. This sample is drawn from a study of monozygotic twins with inflammatory bowel disease. General study findings and limits: No detectable difference in repertoire similarity separated concordant from discordant twins, possibly as a result of limited power.

Total RNA input per TCR library was around 3,500 ng. Researchers put TCRalpha and TCRbeta cDNA through two nested PCRs lasting 16 and 9 cycles. From its re-call of the 5' RACE reads, TCRdb lists each CDR3 protein once, without DNA. This sample's table has about 110,000 distinct CDR3 sequences. Collection of an approximately 2.3 ml blood sample took place per donor. There are 16 residues in the CDR3. The germline V gene has CDR1 LGHDT and CDR2 YNNKEL (reference sequence). This TCR was sampled from a human donor with ulcerative colitis or Crohn's disease, or a healthy co-twin of an affected twin (not recorded which). The V and J genes are TRBV3-1 and TRBJ1-2; TCRdb proposes TRBD1, but this gene call is untestable without DNA. The material sequenced was blood. CDR3 sequence: CASSQEIWDRDYGYTF.